The next 18 T cell receptor beta chains were all read from a single sample in a study of T-cell reconstitution after alpha-beta-depleted transplantation in children. For TCRbeta, the library was prepared with unique molecular identifiers. Via MiXCR, TCRdb re-called the PCR reads, giving one row per CDR3 protein. The sample contains 190,000 or so distinct CDR3 sequences, roughly 6.3% of which appear only once. The sequencing here drew on PBMCs, taken before TCRalphabeta/CD19-depleted stem cell transplant. These receptors originate from a girl under three years old with combined immunodeficiency, due to receive a stem cell transplant.

The gene calls are TRBV5-1 and TRBJ2-6, with D uncertain. The V end was cut by 4 bases, the J end by 0 bases, with 8 bases between. Germline-derived CDR1 and CDR2 are SGHRS and YFSETQ. This CDR3 contains 15 residues. CDR3 region: CASSGPFSGANVLTF. The DNA for the CDR3 is TGCGCCAGCAGCGGACCGTTCTCTGGGGCCAACGTCCTGACTTTC.

There are many counts of this clonotype. The chain combines TRBV27 with TRBJ2-7; 9 bases map to TRBD1. V lost 5 bases and J lost 3; bases outside the gene matches: 5. Germline values: CDR1 MNHEY, CDR2 SMNVEV (reference sequence). The CDR3 length is 14 residues. The CDR3 spells CASSAGTGNYEQYF. The CDR3 coding sequence is TGTGCCAGCAGTGCTGGGACAGGGAACTACGAGCAGTACTTC.

In this sample, this clonotype turned up many times. V is TRBV7-9 and J is TRBJ2-7; weak D call: TRBD2 (5 bases). The CDR3 runs to 14 residues. The V end lost 5 bases, the J end lost 4 bases, and 15 bases lay between the germline ends. Per the germline V gene, CDR1 is SEHNR and CDR2 is FQNEAQ (reference sequence). The CDR3 nucleotides are TGTGCCAGCAGCAACGATTGGCCGGGGTACGAGCAGTACTTC. Its translation is CASSNDWPGYEQYF. The entire variable domain, with the rest obtained from reference TRBV7-9 and TRBJ2-7, is as follows: DTGVSQNPRHKITKRGQNVTFRCDPISEHNRLYWYRQTLGQGPEFLTYFQNEAQLEKSRLLSDRFSAERPKGSFSTLEIQRTEQGDSAMYLCASSNDWPGYEQYFGPGTRLTVT.

This clonotype was counted at least ten times. The V and J genes are TRBV2 and TRBJ2-2; D assignment may be TRBD1 or TRBD2 (5 bases each). The V end was cut by 2 bases, the J end by 0 bases, with 10 bases between. CDR3 length equals 16 residues. Germline loops: CDR1 SNHLY, CDR2 FYNNEI. Written as DNA, the CDR3 is TGTGCCAGCAGTGAACGGGGCCACCCGAACACCGGGGAGCTGTTTTTT. Its translation is CASSERGHPNTGELFF.

This clonotype occurred many times. The chain joins TRBV9 to TRBJ2-3; TRBD2 matches at 8 bases. The CDR3 has 16 residues. The J segment lost 3 bases and the V segment lost 0 bases, leaving 6 bases of the junction unmatched. The germline V gene encodes CDR1 SGDLS and CDR2 YYNGEE. CDR3 protein: CASSVVDGGGTDTQYF. CDR3 nucleotides: TGTGCCAGCAGCGTAGTGGACGGGGGGGGAACAGATACGCAGTATTTT.

This clonotype has more than one count but fewer than ten. In nucleotides, the CDR3 is TGTGCCAGCAACATAGGGACCCGGGGATCTGGGGCCAACGTCCTGACTTTC. Amino acid sequence: CASNIGTRGSGANVLTF. The J gene is TRBJ2-6, the V gene TRBV9; tentatively, D is TRBD1 or TRBD2 (5 bases each). Trimming pared 6 bases from V and 1 base from J, leaving 17 bases between. Germline V gene data show CDR1 as SGDLS and CDR2 as YYNGEE. The CDR3 runs to 17 residues.

This clonotype was detected a few times. The chain employs TRBV29-1 and TRBJ2-7; 7 bases map to TRBD1. Germline lookup yields CDR1 SQVTM and CDR2 ANQGSEA. The J segment lost 2 bases and the V segment lost 6 bases, leaving 4 bases of the junction unmatched. CDR3 length equals 12 residues. Here the CDR3 reads CSVQQGTYEQYF. The DNA of the CDR3 is TGCAGCGTCCAACAGGGGACCTACGAGCAGTACTTC.

This clonotype was seen ten or more times. This chain uses TRBV2 with TRBJ1-3; 12 nucleotides match TRBD1. The CDR3 is made up of 17 amino acids. J was trimmed by 4 bases and V by 6 bases; bases with no gene match: 10. Germline lookup yields CDR1 SNHLY and CDR2 FYNNEI. The CDR3 DNA is TGTGCCAGCAGAGATTGGGACAGGGGGCCGCTAGGAAACACCATATATTTT. Its translation: CASRDWDRGPLGNTIYF.

Many counts were recorded for this clonotype. The chain links TRBV11-2 to TRBJ2-2, with a possible D match to TRBD1 (6 bases). CDR1 and CDR2 (germline): SGHAT, FQNNGV. V was clipped by 2 bases and J by 4 bases, with 11 bases between them. This CDR3 has 15 residues. Here the CDR3 DNA reads TGTGCCAGCAGCTTAAACAGGGCTCGCACCGGGGAGCTGTTTTTT. It translates to CASSLNRARTGELFF.

This clonotype was counted many times. This chain uses TRBV7-2 with TRBJ2-7; possibly TRBD1 for D (5 bases). The CDR3 is 14 amino acids. Germline CDR1 SGHTA, CDR2 FQGNSA. The V end was cut by 2 bases, the J end by 2 bases, with 10 bases between. In DNA, the CDR3 is TGTGCCAGCAGCTTATTTTCAGGGACCTACGAGCAGTACTTC. Translating it yields CASSLFSGTYEQYF.

This clonotype was seen many times. The V and J genes are TRBV12-3 or TRBV12-4 and TRBJ2-5, with TRBD2 identical over 9 bases. The CDR3 contains 16 residues. The trim removed 2 bases at V and 4 bases at J, leaving 8 bases unmatched. The CDR3 DNA reads as TGTGCCAGCAGTTTAAGCCTAGCGGGGTGGGGAGAGACCCAGTACTTC. Translating it yields CASSLSLAGWGETQYF.

This clonotype was picked up many times. The chain carries TRBV28 and TRBJ1-1, with TRBD1 identical over 7 bases. The germline CDR1 and CDR2 sequences are MDHEN and SYDVKM. CDR3 length: 15 residues. The junction had 10 bases not matched to a gene; V was cut back by 8 bases and J by 1 base. The CDR3 region is CASRPAGGPNTEAFF. The CDR3 DNA reads as TGTGCCAGCCGCCCGGCAGGGGGACCGAACACTGAAGCTTTCTTT.

This clonotype has ten or more counts. The chain employs TRBV20-1 and TRBJ2-7; 7 bases are shared with TRBD2. The germline V gene encodes CDR1 DFQATT and CDR2 SNEGSKA (reference sequence). The CDR3 runs 14 residues. The V and J ends lost 6 bases and 7 bases, in that order; junction bases with no gene match: 15. In DNA form, the CDR3 reads TGCAGTGCAACTACGGGACTACGGCCAGGGGAGCAGTACTTC. It codes for CSATTGLRPGEQYF.

This clonotype showed up many times. V usage is TRBV7-6 and J usage is TRBJ2-7, with no clear D. CDR1 is SGHVS, CDR2 FNYEAQ, per germline. V was clipped by 1 base and J by 4 bases, with 8 bases between them. This CDR3 contains 13 residues. The CDR3 DNA reads TGTGCCAGCAGCTTAGGAGCTGGATACGAGCAGTACTTC. This translates into CASSLGAGYEQYF. The full variable domain, rest sourced from reference TRBV7-6 and TRBJ2-7, is GAGVSQSPRYKVTKRGQDVALRCDPISGHVSLYWYRQALGQGPEFLTYFNYEAQQDKSGLPNDRFSAERPEGSISTLTIQRTEQRDSAMYRCASSLGAGYEQYFGPGTRLTVT.

This clonotype was found many times. This chain uses TRBV28 with TRBJ1-5; D unresolved. The CDR3 contains 13 residues. The V gene's germline CDR1 is MDHEN and CDR2 SYDVKM. With 4 bases removed from V and 2 bases from J, the gap between germline ends came to 6 bases. CDR3 loop: CASSSMGNQPQHF. The CDR3 nucleotides read TGTGCCAGCAGTTCGATGGGCAATCAGCCCCAGCATTTT.

This clonotype occurred many times. The chain couples TRBV29-1 to TRBJ2-3; 11 bases align to TRBD1. V shed 5 bases and J 5 bases; nucleotides not matched to a gene: 3. The CDR3 loop spans 13 amino acids. Germline assignment: CDR1 SQVTM and CDR2 ANQGSEA. CDR3 coding DNA: TGCAGCGTTCGGACAGGGGGCCAAGATACGCAGTATTTT. Residues: CSVRTGGQDTQYF.

This clonotype was counted many times. V is TRBV20-1 and J is TRBJ2-7; 10 nucleotides agree with TRBD2. V gave up 1 base and J gave up 3 bases; unmatched junction bases: 6. The CDR3 runs 15 residues. Germline CDR1 and CDR2: DFQATT and SNEGSKA (reference sequence). CDR3 bases: TGCAGTGCTAGAGTAGGCCTAGCGGGAGTCTACGAGCAGTACTTC. It specifies CSARVGLAGVYEQYF.

This clonotype has at least ten counts. The rearrangement uses TRBV20-1 and TRBJ2-7; TRBD2 is a possible D gene (7 bases). Germline V gene data show CDR1 as DFQATT and CDR2 as SNEGSKA (reference sequence). This CDR3 region has 17 residues. Trimming stripped 6 bases from V and 2 bases from J, with 26 bases between. CDR3 in DNA: TGCAGTGCCCAGAAGGGACCAGGGGAGGGAACAACCTACGAGCAGTACTTC. Translated: CSAQKGPGEGTTYEQYF.